Only a few counts were recorded for the clone carrying this TCR beta chain. The data derive from a study of blood T cell repertoires in COVID-19. The repertoire was sequenced with immunoSEQ multiplex PCR; TCRdb's copy has only in-frame clones and lacks some. The table includes 200,000 to 250,000 clones, 85% to 90% detected once. CDR1 LNHDA and CDR2 SQIVND come from the germline V gene (reference sequence). V lost 9 bases to trimming and J lost 5 bases, with 16 bases between them. The CDR3 is 13 residues long. This sequence was found in a woman aged 70-85 years with active or convalescent COVID-19. The chain employs TRBV19 and TRBJ2-5; the D gene is possibly TRBD2 (6 bases). Sequencing used peripheral blood. CDR3: CASGGSKGETQYF. As DNA, the CDR3 is TGTGCCAGCGGGGGATCCAAAGGGGAGACCCAGTACTTC.